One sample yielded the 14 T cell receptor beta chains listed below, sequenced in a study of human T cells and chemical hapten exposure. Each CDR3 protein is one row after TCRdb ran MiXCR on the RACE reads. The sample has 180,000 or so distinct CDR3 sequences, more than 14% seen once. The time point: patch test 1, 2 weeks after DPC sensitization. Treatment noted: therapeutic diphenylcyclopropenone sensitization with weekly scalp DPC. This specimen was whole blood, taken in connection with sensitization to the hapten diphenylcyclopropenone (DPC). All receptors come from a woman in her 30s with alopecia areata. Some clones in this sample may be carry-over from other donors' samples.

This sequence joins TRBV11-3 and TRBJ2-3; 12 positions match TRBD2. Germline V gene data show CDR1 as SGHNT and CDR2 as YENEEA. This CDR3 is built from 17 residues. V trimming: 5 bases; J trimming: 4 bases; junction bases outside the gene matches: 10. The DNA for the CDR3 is TGTGCCAGCAGCCCACGGACTAGCGGGGTGTTTGCAGATACGCAGTATTTT. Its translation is CASSPRTSGVFADTQYF.

The CDR3 DNA is TGTGCCAGCAGTTACTCCAATTTGTACGAGCAGTACTTC. Translating gives CASSYSNLYEQYF. The chain combines TRBV6-2 or TRBV6-3 with TRBJ2-7; D gene ambiguous. Germline CDR1 MNHEY, CDR2 SVGEGT. The CDR3 spans 13 residues. V was cut by 0 bases and J by 4 bases, with 7 bases left in between.

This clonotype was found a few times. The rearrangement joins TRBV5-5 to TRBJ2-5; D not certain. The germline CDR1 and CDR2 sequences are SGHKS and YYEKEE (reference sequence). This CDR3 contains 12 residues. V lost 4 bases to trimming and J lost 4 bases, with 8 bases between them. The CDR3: CASSVVGETQYF. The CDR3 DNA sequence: TGTGCCAGCAGCGTCGTGGGAGAGACCCAGTACTTC. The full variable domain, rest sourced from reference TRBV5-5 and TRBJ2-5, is DAGVTQSPTHLIKTRGQQVTLRCSPISGHKSVSWYQQVLGQGPQFIFQYYEKEERGRGNFPDRFSARQFPNYSSELNVNALLLGDSALYLCASSVVGETQYFGPGTRLLVL.

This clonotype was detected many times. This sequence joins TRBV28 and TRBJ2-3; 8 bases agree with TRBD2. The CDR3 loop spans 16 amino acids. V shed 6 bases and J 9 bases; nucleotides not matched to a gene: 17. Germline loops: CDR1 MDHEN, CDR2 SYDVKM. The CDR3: CASRDTAAGGTWTQYF. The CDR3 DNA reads TGTGCCAGCAGAGACACCGCGGCGGGGGGAACTTGGACGCAGTATTTT.

CDR3 loop: CASSLGSGVYTDTQYF. CDR3 nucleotide sequence: TGTGCCAGCAGCTTGGGTTCGGGCGTATACACAGATACGCAGTATTTT. V is TRBV5-8 and J is TRBJ2-3; no firm D call. Germline V CDR1 and CDR2: SGHTS, YDEGEE. The CDR3 consists of 16 residues. Trimming removed 0 bases at V and 2 bases at J, with 13 bases between.

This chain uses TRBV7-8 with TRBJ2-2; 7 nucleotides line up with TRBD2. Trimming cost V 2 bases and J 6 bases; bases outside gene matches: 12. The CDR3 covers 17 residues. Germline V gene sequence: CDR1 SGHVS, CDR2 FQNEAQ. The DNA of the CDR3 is TGTGCCAGCAGCTTATATGCGGGGGTGTTGTCTTCCGGGGAGCTGTTTTTT. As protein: CASSLYAGVLSSGELFF.

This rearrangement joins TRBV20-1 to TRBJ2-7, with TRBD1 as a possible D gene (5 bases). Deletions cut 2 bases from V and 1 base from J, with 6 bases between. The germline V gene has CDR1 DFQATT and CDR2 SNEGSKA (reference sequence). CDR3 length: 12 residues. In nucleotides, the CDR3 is TGCAGTGCTAGACAGGGTTCCTACGAGCAGTACTTC. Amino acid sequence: CSARQGSYEQYF.

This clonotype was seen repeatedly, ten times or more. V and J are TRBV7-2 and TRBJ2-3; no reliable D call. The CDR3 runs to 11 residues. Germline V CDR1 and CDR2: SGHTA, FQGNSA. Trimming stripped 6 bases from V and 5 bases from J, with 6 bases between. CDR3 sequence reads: CASRQGDTQYF. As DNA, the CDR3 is TGTGCCAGCAGACAAGGAGATACGCAGTATTTT.

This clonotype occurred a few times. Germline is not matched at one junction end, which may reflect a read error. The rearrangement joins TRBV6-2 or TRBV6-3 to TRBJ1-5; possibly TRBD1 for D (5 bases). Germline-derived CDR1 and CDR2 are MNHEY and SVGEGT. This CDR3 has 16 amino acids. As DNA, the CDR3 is TGTGCCACCAGTTCGTTTTGGGGCCGAAGCAATCAGCCCCAGCATTTT. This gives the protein CATSSFWGRSNQPQHF.

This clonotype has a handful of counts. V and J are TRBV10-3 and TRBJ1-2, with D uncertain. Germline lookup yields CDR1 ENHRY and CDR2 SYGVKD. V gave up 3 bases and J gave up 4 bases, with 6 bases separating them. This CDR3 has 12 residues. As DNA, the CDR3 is TGTGCCATCAGTGAACAGTCCTATGGCTACACCTTC. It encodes CAISEQSYGYTF.

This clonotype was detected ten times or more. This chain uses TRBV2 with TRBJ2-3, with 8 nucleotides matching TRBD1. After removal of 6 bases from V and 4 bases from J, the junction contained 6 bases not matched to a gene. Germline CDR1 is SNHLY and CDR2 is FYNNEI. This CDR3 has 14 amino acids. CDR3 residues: CASSKDRGADTQYF. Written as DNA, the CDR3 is TGTGCCAGCAGCAAAGACAGGGGAGCAGATACGCAGTATTTT.

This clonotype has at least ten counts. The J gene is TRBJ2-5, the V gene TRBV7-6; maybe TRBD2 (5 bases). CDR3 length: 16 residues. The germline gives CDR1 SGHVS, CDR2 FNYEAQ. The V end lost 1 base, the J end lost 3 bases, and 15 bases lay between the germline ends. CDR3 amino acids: CASSLGEGMGEETQYF. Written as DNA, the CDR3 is TGTGCCAGCAGCTTAGGAGAAGGAATGGGAGAAGAGACCCAGTACTTC.

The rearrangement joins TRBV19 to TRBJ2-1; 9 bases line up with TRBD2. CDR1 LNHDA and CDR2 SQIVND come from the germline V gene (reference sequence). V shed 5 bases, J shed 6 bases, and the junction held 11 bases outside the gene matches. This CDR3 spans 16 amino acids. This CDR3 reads CASSPVAGALPNEQFF. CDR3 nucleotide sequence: TGTGCCAGTAGTCCGGTAGCGGGAGCCCTACCCAATGAGCAGTTCTTC.

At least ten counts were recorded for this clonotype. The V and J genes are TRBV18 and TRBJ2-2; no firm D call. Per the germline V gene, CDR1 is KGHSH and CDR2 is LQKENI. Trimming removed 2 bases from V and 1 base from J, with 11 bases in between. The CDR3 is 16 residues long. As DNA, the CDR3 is TGTGCCAGCTCACCATTAAGAGTCATGAACACCGGGGAGCTGTTTTTT. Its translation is CASSPLRVMNTGELFF. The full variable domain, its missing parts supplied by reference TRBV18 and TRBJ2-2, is NAGVMQNPRHLVRRRGQEARLRCSPMKGHSHVYWYRQLPEEGLKFMVYLQKENIIDESGMPKERFSAEFPKEGPSILRIQQVVRGDSAAYFCASSPLRVMNTGELFFGEGSRLTVL.